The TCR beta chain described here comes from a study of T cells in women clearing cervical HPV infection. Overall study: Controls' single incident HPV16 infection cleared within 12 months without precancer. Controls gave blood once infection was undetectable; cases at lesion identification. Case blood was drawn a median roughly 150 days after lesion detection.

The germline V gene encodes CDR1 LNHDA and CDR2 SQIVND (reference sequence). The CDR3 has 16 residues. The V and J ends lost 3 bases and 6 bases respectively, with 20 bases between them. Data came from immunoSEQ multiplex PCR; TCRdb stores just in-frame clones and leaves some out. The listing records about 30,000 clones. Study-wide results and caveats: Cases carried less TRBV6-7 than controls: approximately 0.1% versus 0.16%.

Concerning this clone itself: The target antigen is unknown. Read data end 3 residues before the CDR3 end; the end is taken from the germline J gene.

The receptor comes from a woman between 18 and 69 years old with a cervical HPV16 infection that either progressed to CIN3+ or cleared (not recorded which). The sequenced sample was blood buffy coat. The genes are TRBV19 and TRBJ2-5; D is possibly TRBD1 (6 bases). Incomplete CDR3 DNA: TGTGCCAGTAGTATGGAGAGGGGGTCTAAGGGGCAGACC. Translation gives CASSMERGSKGQT. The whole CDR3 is CASSMERGSKGQTQYF.